This TCR beta chain was found in a study of a mutant IDH1 vaccine in newly diagnosed glioma. Study details: Vaccination was launched 4-6 weeks after radiotherapy alone, or with temozolomide cycles. Of treated patients, around 60% were men and about 40% women, averaging around 40 years.

As to time point: week 11, during vaccination. What each vaccine dose contained was 300 ug of mutant IDH1 20-mer peptide, accompanied by topical imiquimod. Patients carried new grade 3 or 4 IDH1-mutant astrocytomas lacking nuclear ATRX. Of note for this clone: Its antigen is unidentified.

Clones were read by immunoSEQ multiplex PCR, and TCRdb kept only the in-frame ones, dropping some. The table has approximately 40,000 clones, 84% seen once; the top ten hold 2% to 2.5%. Source: PBMCs, taken from a glioma patient whose treatment included an IDH1 peptide vaccine. This sequence originates from a man aged 40-50 years with glioma.

The CDR3 spells CASSYALRNTQYF. Written as DNA, the CDR3 is TGTGCCAGCAGTTACGCACTGCGGAATACGCAGTATTTT. This chain joins TRBV6-6 and TRBJ2-3; D unclear. The CDR3 length is 13 residues. Germline V gene sequence: CDR1 MNHNY, CDR2 SVGAGI (reference sequence). V was clipped by 2 bases and J by 7 bases, with 10 bases between them.